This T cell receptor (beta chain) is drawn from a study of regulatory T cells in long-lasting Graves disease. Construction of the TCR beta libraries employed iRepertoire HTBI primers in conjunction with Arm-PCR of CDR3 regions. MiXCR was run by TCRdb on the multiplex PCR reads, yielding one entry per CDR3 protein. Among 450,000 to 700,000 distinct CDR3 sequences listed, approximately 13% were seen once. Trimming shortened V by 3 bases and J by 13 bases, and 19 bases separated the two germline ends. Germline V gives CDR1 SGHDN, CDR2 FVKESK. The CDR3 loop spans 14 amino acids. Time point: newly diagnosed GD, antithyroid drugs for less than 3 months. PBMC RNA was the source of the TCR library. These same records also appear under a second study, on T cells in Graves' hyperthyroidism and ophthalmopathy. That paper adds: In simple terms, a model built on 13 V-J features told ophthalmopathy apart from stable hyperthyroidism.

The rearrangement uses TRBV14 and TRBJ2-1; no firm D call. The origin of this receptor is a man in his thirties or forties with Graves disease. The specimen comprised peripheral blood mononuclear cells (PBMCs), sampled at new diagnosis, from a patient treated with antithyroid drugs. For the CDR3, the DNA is TGTGCCAGCAGCCAGGAACCCGTCACCCCCGGCCAGTTCTTC. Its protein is CASSQEPVTPGQFF.